A selection of T cell receptor beta chains follows, all from one sample in a study of shared clonotypes between healthy human individuals. Sequenced by immunoSEQ multiplex PCR; TCRdb stores in-frame clones only, minus some. The sample carries about 2 million clones, roughly 94% recorded once. Material: naive CD4+ T cells sorted from blood. Receptor source: a man aged 18-30 years in good health. CDR3s include the opening cysteine and the closing phenylalanine or tryptophan. The D gene is left open where the match is weak. Size values are once, few and many counts, or a class for expanded clones, and some rows have none.

TRBD1	.	TRBV6-5	TRBJ1-1	13	CASRYTGTVEAFF	TGTGCCAGCAGGTATACGGGGACAGTTGAAGCTTTCTTT
.	.	TRBV7-6	TRBJ2-2	13	CASSLIGSGELFF	TGTGCCAGCAGCTTAATAGGGTCCGGGGAGCTGTTTTTT
TRBD1	.	TRBV7-9	TRBJ1-4	15	CASSLATGGGEKLFF	TGTGCCAGCAGCTTAGCCACAGGGGGTGGGGAAAAACTGTTTTTT
TRBD2	.	TRBV4-3	TRBJ2-2	17	CASSQPGLAGSVGELFF	TGCGCCAGCAGCCAACCAGGACTAGCGGGAAGTGTCGGGGAGCTGTTTTTT
.	.	TRBV4-3	TRBJ2-1	16	CASSQGAGQGANEQFF	TGCGCCAGCAGCCAAGGAGCGGGGCAGGGGGCCAATGAGCAGTTCTTC
TRBD1	.	TRBV6-6	TRBJ2-3	15	CASSYYGQGANTQYF	TGTGCCAGCAGTTATTACGGACAGGGGGCAAATACGCAGTATTTT
.	.	TRBV7-8	TRBJ2-3	13	CASSLDWTDTQYF	TGTGCCAGCAGCTTAGACTGGACAGATACGCAGTATTTT
.	.	TRBV29-1	TRBJ1-1	14	CSVVLGSMNTEAFF	TGCAGCGTTGTGCTGGGGTCCATGAACACTGAAGCTTTCTTT
.	.	TRBV5-1	TRBJ1-6	16	CASSLRRADYNSPLHF	TGCGCCAGCAGCTTGCGCAGGGCGGACTATAATTCACCCCTCCACTTT
TRBD2	many	TRBV7-2	TRBJ2-7	15	CASSLVPGGPYEQYF	TGTGCCAGCAGCTTAGTTCCGGGAGGGCCTTACGAGCAGTACTTC
TRBD1	.	TRBV29-1	TRBJ1-1	14	CSVHRTGGNTEAFF	TGCAGCGTTCATCGGACAGGGGGGAACACTGAAGCTTTCTTT
.	.	TRBV6-1	TRBJ1-5	13	CASSAWVKQPQHF	TGTGCCAGCAGTGCTTGGGTGAAACAGCCCCAGCATTTT
TRBD1	.	TRBV30	TRBJ1-2	16	CAWSGPGTGMAGGYTF	TGTGCCTGGAGTGGCCCCGGGACAGGGATGGCTGGAGGCTACACCTTC
.	.	TRBV4-1	TRBJ1-5	16	CASSQHADSGNQPQHF	TGCGCCAGCAGCCAACATGCCGATAGCGGCAACCAGCCCCAGCATTTT
.	once	TRBV10-3	TRBJ1-5	13	CAIGEGLGQPQHF	TGTGCCATCGGTGAGGGGCTCGGTCAGCCCCAGCATTTT
TRBD2	.	TRBV18	TRBJ2-7	17	CASSLAGFASASYEQYF	TGTGCCAGCTCACTAGCGGGCTTTGCTTCTGCTTCCTACGAGCAGTACTTC
.	.	TRBV10-3	TRBJ2-5	15	CAISSGDALRETQYF	TGTGCCATCAGTAGCGGAGACGCCTTAAGAGAGACCCAGTACTTC
.	.	TRBV18	TRBJ1-1	14	CASSPSGTNTEAFF	TGTGCCAGCTCACCGTCAGGGACGAACACTGAAGCTTTCTTT
.	.	TRBV11-2	TRBJ2-1	15	CASSLDRGTYNEQFF	TGTGCCAGCAGCTTAGACAGGGGCACCTACAATGAGCAGTTCTTC
.	.	TRBV11-2	TRBJ1-2	15	CASSTIRGNNYGYTF	TGTGCCAGCAGTACCATAAGGGGGAATAACTATGGCTACACCTTC
.	.	TRBV28	TRBJ2-2	13	CASRSLNTGELFF	TGTGCCAGCAGGTCCCTGAACACCGGGGAGCTGTTTTTT
TRBD2	.	TRBV2	TRBJ2-7	17	CASSFMERLAGAAEQYF	TGTGCCAGCAGCTTTATGGAGAGGCTAGCGGGAGCTGCCGAGCAGTACTTC
.	once	TRBV19	TRBJ1-5	15	CASSNTGSGNQPQHF	TGTGCCAGTAGTAATACAGGGAGCGGCAATCAGCCCCAGCATTTT
.	.	TRBV29-1	TRBJ2-7	12	CSVVAGGYEQYF	TGCAGCGTTGTAGCCGGGGGCTACGAGCAGTACTTC
TRBD2	.	TRBV18	TRBJ2-7	16	CASSINRGLASYEQYF	TGTGCCAGCTCAATTAACAGGGGACTAGCATCTTACGAGCAGTACTTC
.	.	TRBV7-2	TRBJ2-4	15	CASSPTRVAKNIQYF	TGTGCCAGCAGCCCTACCAGGGTAGCCAAAAACATTCAGTACTTC
.	.	TRBV2	TRBJ1-2	11	CASSQAEGYTF	TGTGCCAGCAGCCAAGCAGAGGGCTACACCTTC
TRBD1	.	TRBV5-1	TRBJ2-7	15	CASSFSGQAPYEQYF	TGCGCCAGCAGCTTCTCGGGACAGGCGCCCTACGAGCAGTACTTC
.	.	TRBV10-3	TRBJ2-7	14	CAISESQGIHEQYF	TGTGCCATCAGTGAGTCACAGGGTATACACGAGCAGTACTTC
.	.	TRBV15	TRBJ1-1	17	CATRQLAQGPYNTEAFF	TGTGCCACACGACAGCTGGCACAGGGCCCTTATAACACTGAAGCTTTCTTT
TRBD2	many	TRBV4-1	TRBJ2-7	17	CASSQESLAGVAYEQYF	TGCGCCAGCAGCCAAGAGTCCTTAGCGGGAGTGGCCTACGAGCAGTACTTC
TRBD1	.	TRBV7-6	TRBJ1-1	16	CASSHLQGEVNFEAFF	TGTGCCAGCAGCCACCTCCAGGGGGAAGTGAATTTTGAAGCTTTCTTT
.	.	TRBV11-2	TRBJ1-2	14	CASSAHPQGYGYTF	TGTGCCAGCAGCGCGCATCCCCAGGGCTATGGCTACACCTTC